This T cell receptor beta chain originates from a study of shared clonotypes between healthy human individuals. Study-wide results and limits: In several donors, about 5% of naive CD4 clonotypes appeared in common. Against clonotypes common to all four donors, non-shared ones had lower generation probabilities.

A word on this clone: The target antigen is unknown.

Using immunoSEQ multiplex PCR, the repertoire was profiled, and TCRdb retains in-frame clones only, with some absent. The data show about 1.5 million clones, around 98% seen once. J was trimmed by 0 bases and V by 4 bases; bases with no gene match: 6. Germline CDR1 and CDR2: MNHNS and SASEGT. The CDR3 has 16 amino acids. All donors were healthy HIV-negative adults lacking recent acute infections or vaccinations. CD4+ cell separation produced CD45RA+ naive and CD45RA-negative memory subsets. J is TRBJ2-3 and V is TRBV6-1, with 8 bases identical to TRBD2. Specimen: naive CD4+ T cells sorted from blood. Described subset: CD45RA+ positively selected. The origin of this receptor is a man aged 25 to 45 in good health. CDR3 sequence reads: CASSALAGTSTDTQYF. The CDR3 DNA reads TGTGCCAGCAGTGCGCTAGCGGGTACTAGCACAGATACGCAGTATTTT.